One sample yielded the 20 T cell receptor beta chains listed below, sequenced in a study of regulatory T cells in long-lasting Graves disease. Specified time point: persistent/refractory GD, antithyroid drugs over 5 years with positive TRAb. Isolated PBMC RNA provided the starting material for the TCR library. CDR3 regions were amplified by Arm-PCR using iRepertoire HTBI primers to build TCR beta libraries. TCRdb reprocessed the multiplex PCR reads with MiXCR, giving one entry per CDR3 protein. The table includes over 650,000 distinct CDR3 sequences, about 30% detected once. Here the sequenced sample was peripheral blood mononuclear cells (PBMCs), taken when the disease was refractory, from a patient treated with antithyroid drugs. Receptor source: a female donor with Graves disease.

This clonotype appeared a few times. This sequence joins TRBV2 and TRBJ1-6, with 9 bases aligning to TRBD1. CDR1 is SNHLY and CDR2 is FYNNEI in the germline V gene. The CDR3 loop spans 17 amino acids. After removal of 5 bases from V and 10 bases from J, the junction contained 15 bases not matched to a gene. CDR3 DNA: TGTGCCAGCAGTCCTATCCGACAGGGGGGAGTTGGATCACCCCTCCACTTT. This codes for CASSPIRQGGVGSPLHF.

This clonotype was counted a few times. The V call is TRBV6-1, the J call TRBJ2-7; TRBD2 is a possible D gene (6 bases). With 7 bases removed from V and 3 bases from J, the gap between germline ends came to 10 bases. CDR3 length equals 12 residues. The germline CDR1 and CDR2 sequences are MNHNS and SASEGT. The CDR3 region has the DNA TGTGCCAGCACTCGACTAGTCTACGAGCAGTACTTC. Its protein is CASTRLVYEQYF.

The chain combines TRBV11-2 with TRBJ1-1, with a tentative D call TRBD1 (6 bases). CDR1 SGHAT and CDR2 FQNNGV come from the germline V gene. The CDR3 runs to 14 residues. Trimming took 5 bases from V and 4 from J, leaving 14 bases between them. The CDR3 spells CASSPGVGGTEAFF. The CDR3 nucleotides are TGTGCCAGCAGCCCAGGGGTCGGGGGCACTGAAGCTTTCTTT.

This clonotype has at least ten counts. The chain joins TRBV28 to TRBJ1-4; D may be TRBD1 (5 bases). The CDR3 contains 15 residues. Germline assignment: CDR1 MDHEN and CDR2 SYDVKM. The V end was cut by 4 bases, the J end by 8 bases, with 17 bases between. In DNA, the CDR3 is TGTGCCAGCAGTTCCCGCGGGGGACTGGCGGAAAAACTGTTTTTT. Its translation: CASSSRGGLAEKLFF.

This clonotype was found a few times. The rearrangement links TRBV7-9 to TRBJ2-7, with D hard to call. This CDR3 spans 13 amino acids. Looked up from germline, CDR1 is SEHNR and CDR2 is FQNEAQ (reference sequence). V lost 5 bases, J lost 5 bases, and 13 bases lay in between. In DNA, the CDR3 is TGTGCCAGCAGCATCCGTGCTGGGGACGAGCAGTACTTC. Amino acids: CASSIRAGDEQYF.

This clonotype was recorded at least ten times. V and J are TRBV6-1 and TRBJ2-2; 14 bases align to TRBD2. Germline values: CDR1 MNHNS, CDR2 SASEGT. The CDR3 has 16 amino acids. V lost 5 bases to trimming and J lost 6 bases; unmatched junction nucleotides: 5. DNA for the CDR3: TGTGCCAGCAGTCCTCGGACTAGCGGGAGGCCCGGGGAGCTGTTTTTT. Translating it yields CASSPRTSGRPGELFF.

The V and J genes are TRBV11-2 and TRBJ1-2; weak D call: TRBD1 (5 bases). This CDR3 is built from 17 residues. Trimming removed 4 bases at V and 2 bases at J, with 20 bases between. Looked up from germline, CDR1 is SGHAT and CDR2 is FQNNGV. The CDR3 region has the DNA TGTGCCAGCAGCTCAAACCAGGGTAGCGTTGGGAACTATGGCTACACCTTC. Translated, it gives CASSSNQGSVGNYGYTF.

This clonotype was recorded many times. The J gene is TRBJ2-7, the V gene TRBV28, with 10 bases identical to TRBD1. Trimming cost V 6 bases and J 2 bases; bases outside gene matches: 7. The CDR3 is made up of 15 amino acids. Germline loops: CDR1 MDHEN, CDR2 SYDVKM. Here the CDR3 reads CASRPGQGLAYEQYF. The DNA of the CDR3 is TGTGCCAGCAGGCCGGGACAGGGGCTTGCCTACGAGCAGTACTTC.

This clonotype was detected only a few times. The chain employs TRBV5-1 and TRBJ2-7, with 14 positions matching TRBD2. This CDR3 has 15 residues. V was clipped by 5 bases and J by 7 bases; unmatched bases: 8. CDR1 SGHRS and CDR2 YFSETQ come from the germline V gene. CDR3 residues: CASRMGLAGAREQYF. The DNA for the CDR3 is TGCGCCAGCAGGATGGGACTAGCGGGAGCTCGGGAGCAGTACTTC.

This clonotype was found a few times. The chain has TRBV20-1 and TRBJ1-4; weak D call: TRBD1 (5 bases). Germline V gives CDR1 DFQATT, CDR2 SNEGSKA (reference sequence). Trimming left V 2 bases short and J 8 bases short, with 12 bases between. The CDR3 runs to 13 residues. The CDR3 DNA sequence: TGCAGTGCTAGATGGGGGAAGGGAGAAAAACTGTTTTTT. Translating it yields CSARWGKGEKLFF.

This chain links TRBV19 with TRBJ1-1; D is possibly TRBD1 (6 bases). The CDR3 loop spans 16 amino acids. Germline V CDR1 and CDR2: LNHDA, SQIVND (reference sequence). V was pared by 5 bases and J by 1 base, with 17 bases between. The CDR3 region is CASSPRGAGPNTEAFF. Written as DNA, the CDR3 is TGTGCCAGTAGTCCCCGGGGGGCGGGCCCGAACACTGAAGCTTTCTTT.

The chain is built from TRBV28 and TRBJ1-3, with a weak D call TRBD1 (6 bases). Germline V gene lookup returns CDR1 MDHEN and CDR2 SYDVKM. V dropped 3 bases and J dropped 8 bases, with 14 bases sitting between them. CDR3 length: 14 amino acids. The CDR3 bases are TGTGCCAGCAGTTTTGGACAGCTGCTAGACACCATATATTTT. Translated: CASSFGQLLDTIYF.

The chain joins TRBV28 to TRBJ1-3; D is uncertain. This CDR3 contains 12 residues. Germline CDR1 MDHEN, CDR2 SYDVKM. Trimming left V 6 bases short and J 6 bases short, with 9 bases between. CDR3 sequence (DNA): TGTGCCAGCAGCCAATCAGAAAACACCATATATTTT. This sequence encodes CASSQSENTIYF.

This clonotype has only a few counts. The CDR3 DNA is TGTGCCAGCAGTTCAATTAACAGGGTGCGCAATCAGCCCCAGCATTTT. Encoded protein: CASSSINRVRNQPQHF. The rearrangement uses TRBV27 and TRBJ1-5; maybe TRBD1 (6 bases). The germline V gene encodes CDR1 MNHEY and CDR2 SMNVEV (reference sequence). There are 16 residues in the CDR3. V was pared by 4 bases and J by 2 bases, with 15 bases between.

The rearrangement uses TRBV29-1 and TRBJ1-2; 8 bases agree with TRBD1. The CDR3 is 15 residues long. With V trimmed by 0 bases and J by 7 bases, 10 bases remained unmatched. Germline V gene sequence: CDR1 SQVTM, CDR2 ANQGSEA. The CDR3 sequence: CSVEEGAGGFGGYTF. The DNA of the CDR3 is TGCAGCGTTGAAGAAGGGGCAGGGGGCTTCGGTGGCTACACCTTC.

This clonotype has a count of ten or more. Mismatch with germline at one junction end may stem from a read error. The chain employs TRBV12-3 or TRBV12-4 and TRBJ1-5, with 8 bases identical to TRBD1. CDR3 length: 15 amino acids. The CDR3: CASRLAGGADRTQHF. CDR3 DNA: TGTGCCAGCAGATTAGCAGGGGGCGCAGACAGGACCCAGCATTTT.

This clonotype was counted a few times. V gene TRBV12-3 or TRBV12-4 combines with J gene TRBJ1-2; D is undetermined. The CDR3 has 17 residues. The V and J ends lost 2 bases and 2 bases respectively, with 18 bases between them. CDR3 region: CASSLPPSRIMNYGYTF. The CDR3 nucleotides are TGTGCCAGCAGTTTACCCCCTTCGAGGATCATGAACTATGGCTACACCTTC.

The CDR3 DNA is TGCGCCAGCAGCACCGGACGGGGGGGCACAGATACGCAGTATTTT. Translating gives CASSTGRGGTDTQYF. The V call is TRBV5-1, the J call TRBJ2-3; 7 positions match TRBD2. This CDR3 has 15 amino acids. J lost 1 base, V lost 4 bases, and 6 bases had no gene match. The germline V gene has CDR1 SGHRS and CDR2 YFSETQ.

In its sample, this clonotype was seen many times. The rearrangement joins TRBV28 to TRBJ1-1, with D unresolved. The germline CDR1 and CDR2 sequences are MDHEN and SYDVKM. The V end was cut by 6 bases, the J end by 4 bases, with 12 bases between. This CDR3 has 13 residues. The CDR3 bases are TGTGCCAGCAGCCCTCTAAGGACCACTGAAGCTTTCTTT. This sequence encodes CASSPLRTTEAFF.

This clonotype was detected a few times. This chain connects TRBV6-1 to TRBJ2-3; TRBD2 matches 8 bases. With V trimmed by 3 bases and J by 6 bases, 5 bases remained unmatched. CDR3 length: 14 residues. From germline, CDR1 is MNHNS and CDR2 SASEGT. The CDR3 region has the DNA TGTGCCAGCAGTGATGGACTAGCACCCGATACGCAGTATTTT. Protein sequence: CASSDGLAPDTQYF.